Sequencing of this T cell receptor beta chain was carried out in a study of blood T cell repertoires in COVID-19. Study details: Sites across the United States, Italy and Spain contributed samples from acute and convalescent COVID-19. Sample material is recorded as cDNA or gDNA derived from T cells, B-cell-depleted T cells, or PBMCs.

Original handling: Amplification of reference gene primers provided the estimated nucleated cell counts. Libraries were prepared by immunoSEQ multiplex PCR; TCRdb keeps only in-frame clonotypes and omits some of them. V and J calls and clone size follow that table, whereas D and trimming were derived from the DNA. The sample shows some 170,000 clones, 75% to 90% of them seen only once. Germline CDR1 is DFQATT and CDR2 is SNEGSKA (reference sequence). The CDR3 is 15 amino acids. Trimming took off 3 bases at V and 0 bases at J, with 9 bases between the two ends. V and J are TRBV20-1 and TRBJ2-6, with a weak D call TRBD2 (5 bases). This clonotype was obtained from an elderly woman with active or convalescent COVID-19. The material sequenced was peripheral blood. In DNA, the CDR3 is TGCAGTGCTAGTTTGCGGGTCTCTGGGGCCAACGTCCTGACTTTC. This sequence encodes CSASLRVSGANVLTF.